These 23 T cell receptor beta chains came from one sample sequenced in a study of blood T cell repertoires in COVID-19. Assay: immunoSEQ multiplex PCR; the TCRdb copy retains only in-frame clones and omits some. The sample lists roughly 230,000 clones; about 80% were seen once. Input material: peripheral blood. The origin of the receptors is a man aged 45-65 years with active or convalescent COVID-19.

The rearrangement uses TRBV6-6 and TRBJ1-2, with D unresolved. The CDR3 is made up of 13 amino acids. Germline values: CDR1 MNHNY, CDR2 SVGAGI (reference sequence). Trimming shortened V by 5 bases and J by 3 bases, and 10 bases separated the two germline ends. This chain's CDR3 is CASSPAGDYGYTF. The CDR3 bases are TGTGCCAGCAGTCCCGCGGGAGACTATGGCTACACCTTC.

This chain links TRBV20-1 with TRBJ2-1, with a possible D match to TRBD1 (5 bases). With 3 bases removed from V and 7 bases from J, the gap between germline ends came to 16 bases. The CDR3 spans 14 residues. CDR1 and CDR2 from the germline V gene are DFQATT and SNEGSKA (reference sequence). This CDR3 is CSASGGARPNEQFF. The CDR3 region has the DNA TGCAGTGCTAGTGGTGGGGCGCGTCCTAATGAGCAGTTCTTC.

The chain combines TRBV19 with TRBJ2-1; D uncertain. CDR1 and CDR2 from the germline V gene are LNHDA and SQIVND (reference sequence). This CDR3 spans 15 amino acids. V lost 5 bases to trimming and J lost 5 bases, with 16 bases between them. This CDR3 reads CASSPQTPGDNEQFF. CDR3 DNA: TGTGCCAGTAGTCCCCAGACACCCGGCGACAATGAGCAGTTCTTC.

V gene TRBV5-6 combines with J gene TRBJ1-2; unclear D gene. The CDR3 is made up of 13 amino acids. Trimming left V 2 bases short and J 4 bases short, with 9 bases between. CDR1 is SGHDT and CDR2 is YYEEEE in the germline V gene. The CDR3 nucleotides are TGTGCCAGCAGCTTACAGACCCTCTATGGCTACACCTTC. Translating it yields CASSLQTLYGYTF. The full variable domain, with the rest looked up from reference TRBV5-6 and TRBJ1-2, is DAGVTQSPTHLIKTRGQQVTLRCSPKSGHDTVSWYQQALGQGPQFIFQYYEEEERQRGNFPDRFSGHQFPNYSSELNVNALLLGDSALYLCASSLQTLYGYTFGSGTRLTVV.

J is TRBJ2-1 and V is TRBV3-1 (or the pseudogene TRBV3-2); 8 positions agree with TRBD2. The CDR3 covers 13 residues. Trimming removed 4 bases from V and 10 bases from J; junction bases left unmatched: 6. Looked up from germline, CDR1 is LGHDT and CDR2 is YNNKEL (reference sequence). This CDR3 reads CASSPQLAGEQFF. The DNA of the CDR3 is TGTGCCAGCAGCCCCCAGTTAGCGGGGGAGCAGTTCTTC.

The V and J genes are TRBV6-4 and TRBJ1-6, with 7 bases matching TRBD1. The J segment lost 6 bases and the V segment lost 4 bases, leaving 6 bases of the junction unmatched. From germline, CDR1 is MRHNA and CDR2 SNTAGT. The CDR3 sequence is 15 residues long. For the CDR3, the DNA is TGTGCCAGCAGTGCCGAGGGGGCAGTTAATTCACCCCTCCACTTT. Translation gives CASSAEGAVNSPLHF.

V gene TRBV5-6 combines with J gene TRBJ2-6; perhaps TRBD2 as D (6 bases). The CDR3 has 18 amino acids. The germline V and J ends were trimmed by 5 bases and 0 bases, with 18 bases remaining between them. CDR1 and CDR2 (germline): SGHDT, YYEEEE. The CDR3 region has the DNA TGTGCCAGCAGTCGGTGGGGGGAAATGCTCTCTGGGGCCAACGTCCTGACTTTC. This gives the protein CASSRWGEMLSGANVLTF. Combining the CDR3 with reference TRBV5-6 and TRBJ2-6 gives the whole variable domain DAGVTQSPTHLIKTRGQQVTLRCSPKSGHDTVSWYQQALGQGPQFIFQYYEEEERQRGNFPDRFSGHQFPNYSSELNVNALLLGDSALYLCASSRWGEMLSGANVLTFGAGSRLTVL.

V and J are TRBV30 and TRBJ1-2, with D perhaps matching TRBD1 (5 bases). Germline CDR1 reads GTSNPN; CDR2 reads SVGIG (reference sequence). The CDR3 sequence is 15 residues long. Trimming cost V 0 bases and J 2 bases, with 13 bases left between them. In nucleotides, the CDR3 is TGTGCCTGGAGTGTACTCCCGGGGGAAAACTATGGCTACACCTTC. Translating gives CAWSVLPGENYGYTF.

The chain recombines TRBV6-5 with TRBJ2-7; weak D call: TRBD1 (6 bases). Germline CDR1 and CDR2: MNHEY and SVGAGI. Trimming shortened V by 4 bases and J by 3 bases, and 13 bases separated the two germline ends. This CDR3 has 14 amino acids. The CDR3 DNA follows: TGTGCCAGCAGTTCAGACAGGTCCTACTACGAGCAGTACTTC. It codes for CASSSDRSYYEQYF.

This chain joins TRBV5-5 and TRBJ2-1; a possible D gene is TRBD2 (6 bases). CDR1 is SGHKS and CDR2 is YYEKEE in the germline V gene (reference sequence). The CDR3 spans 15 residues. The V gene lost 6 bases and the J gene lost 0 bases, with 13 bases spanning the gap. CDR3 in amino acids: CASNQGGVSYNEQFF. The CDR3 DNA reads as TGTGCCAGCAACCAAGGAGGGGTCTCCTACAATGAGCAGTTCTTC. The whole variable domain, remainder taken from reference TRBV5-5 and TRBJ2-1, is DAGVTQSPTHLIKTRGQQVTLRCSPISGHKSVSWYQQVLGQGPQFIFQYYEKEERGRGNFPDRFSARQFPNYSSELNVNALLLGDSALYLCASNQGGVSYNEQFFGPGTRLTVL.

J is TRBJ2-5 and V is TRBV7-6; 8 bases map to TRBD1. Germline trimming cut 1 base from V and 9 bases from J; bases unmatched to any gene: 13. The CDR3 runs to 16 residues. Germline V gives CDR1 SGHVS, CDR2 FNYEAQ. CDR3 bases: TGTGCCAGCAGCTTAGGGCAAAGGACAGGGTTGGTGTCCCAGTACTTC. This codes for CASSLGQRTGLVSQYF.

Comments on this clone: One end of the junction does not line up with germline, which may come from a read error. The V gene is TRBV28, the J gene TRBJ1-2; 7 bases fit TRBD1. CDR1 and CDR2 (germline): MDHEN, SYDVKM. The CDR3 length is 14 residues. The CDR3 DNA is TGTGCCAGCAGTGGATTGGGGACAGATTACATCACGACTTTC. This codes for CASSGLGTDYITTF.

This clone appeared a single time. The J gene is TRBJ2-3, the V gene TRBV5-4; D gene unclear. The V end lost 0 bases, the J end lost 3 bases, and 2 bases lay between the germline ends. The CDR3 runs to 12 residues. Germline V lookup: CDR1 SGHNT, CDR2 YYREEE (reference sequence). The CDR3 here is CASSLATDTQYF. DNA for the CDR3: TGTGCCAGCAGCTTGGCGACAGATACGCAGTATTTT.

V gene TRBV6-5 combines with J gene TRBJ1-5, with D tentatively TRBD1 (5 bases). V shed 9 bases and J shed 4 bases, with 16 bases lying between them. CDR1 MNHEY and CDR2 SVGAGI come from the germline V gene. The CDR3 runs to 14 residues. CDR3 nucleotides: TGTGCCAGTTCATTGGGGGGACCAAATCAGCCCCAGCATTTT. Amino acid sequence: CASSLGGPNQPQHF.

The rearrangement uses TRBV30 and TRBJ2-7; D is perhaps TRBD1 (5 bases). The CDR3 is 15 amino acids. CDR1 is GTSNPN, CDR2 SVGIG, per germline (reference sequence). Trimming shortened V by 0 bases and J by 5 bases, and 17 bases separated the two germline ends. CDR3 in amino acids: CAWSVTGGAWDEQYF. CDR3 bases: TGTGCCTGGAGTGTTACTGGTGGGGCTTGGGACGAGCAGTACTTC.

This chain joins TRBV6-2 or TRBV6-3 and TRBJ2-2; 8 nucleotides align to TRBD1. Germline V gene data show CDR1 as MNHEY and CDR2 as SVGEGT. CDR3 length: 14 amino acids. J gave up 7 bases and V 5 bases, and 6 bases lay outside the gene matches. The CDR3 sequence is CASSPGQGVGELFF. DNA for the CDR3: TGTGCCAGCAGTCCAGGACAGGGTGTCGGGGAGCTGTTTTTT.

The chain carries TRBV5-1 and TRBJ2-7; D unresolved. The V end lost 4 bases, the J end lost 4 bases, and 9 bases lay between the germline ends. CDR3 length: 12 residues. From germline, CDR1 is SGHRS and CDR2 YFSETQ. As DNA, the CDR3 is TGCGCCAGCAGCACCGACATTTACGAGCAGTACTTC. Translation: CASSTDIYEQYF.

The CDR3 sequence: CASSREGERESPLHF. The CDR3 DNA sequence: TGCGCCAGCAGCAGGGAGGGGGAAAGGGAGTCACCCCTCCACTTT. This chain links TRBV5-1 with TRBJ1-6; D is perhaps TRBD1 (6 bases). Germline V gene lookup returns CDR1 SGHRS and CDR2 YFSETQ. The CDR3 is 15 residues long. V was pared by 4 bases and J by 10 bases, with 18 bases between.

This clone has a handful of counts. The chain couples TRBV1 to TRBJ2-2; the table's TRBD2 call for D was not verified on the DNA. TRBV1 is a documented pseudogene. This CDR3 spans 18 amino acids. This CDR3 is CTSSQDFGLAGPTGELFF. CDR3 nucleotides: TGCACCAGCAGCCAAGATTTCGGACTAGCGGGGCCAACCGGGGAGCTGTTTTTT.

J is TRBJ1-4 and V is TRBV30; 9 positions agree with TRBD1. Germline trimming cut 8 bases from V and 8 bases from J; bases unmatched to any gene: 9. Germline V gene lookup returns CDR1 GTSNPN and CDR2 SVGIG (reference sequence). CDR3 length: 13 residues. CDR3 region: CAGRDREQEKLFF. As DNA, the CDR3 is TGTGCCGGCCGGGACAGGGAACAGGAAAAACTGTTTTTT.

The CDR3 reads CASRSSTGPNYGYTF. The CDR3 nucleotides are TGTGCAAGTCGCTCGTCGACAGGGCCTAACTATGGCTACACCTTC. This chain joins TRBV12-2 and TRBJ1-2; the table gives TRBD1 as D, unverified against the DNA. TRBV12-2 is noted as a pseudogene. The CDR3 extends over 15 amino acids.

The rearrangement joins TRBV4-3 to TRBJ1-2, with 9 bases fitting TRBD1. CDR3 size: 15 residues. The germline gives CDR1 LGHNA, CDR2 YSLEER. Unmatched junction bases numbered 4, after V lost 0 bases and J lost 5 bases. In DNA, the CDR3 is TGCGCCAGCAGCCAAGACTGGACAGGGGTGTATGGCTACACCTTC. The encoded protein is CASSQDWTGVYGYTF.

In DNA, the CDR3 is TGTGCCAGCAGGGGAACTAGCGGGGGGGCCACCGGGGAGCTGTTTTTT. Its protein is CASRGTSGGATGELFF. The V and J genes are TRBV7-2 and TRBJ2-2; 13 bases line up with TRBD2. Germline V gene data show CDR1 as SGHTA and CDR2 as FQGNSA. V lost 6 bases, J lost 4 bases, and 5 bases stayed unmatched. The CDR3 consists of 16 residues.